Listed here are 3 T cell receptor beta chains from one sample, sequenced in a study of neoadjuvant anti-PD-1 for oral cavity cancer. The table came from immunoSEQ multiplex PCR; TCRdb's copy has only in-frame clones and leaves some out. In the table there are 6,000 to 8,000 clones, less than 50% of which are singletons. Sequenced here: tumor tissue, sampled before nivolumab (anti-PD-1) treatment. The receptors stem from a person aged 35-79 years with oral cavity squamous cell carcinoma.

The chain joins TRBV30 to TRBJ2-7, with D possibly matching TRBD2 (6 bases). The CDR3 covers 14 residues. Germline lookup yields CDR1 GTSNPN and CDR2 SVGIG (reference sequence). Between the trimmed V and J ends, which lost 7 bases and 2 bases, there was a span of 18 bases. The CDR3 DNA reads TGTGCCTACTGGAGGGGAGGTGAGACCTACGAGCAGTACTTC. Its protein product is CAYWRGGETYEQYF.

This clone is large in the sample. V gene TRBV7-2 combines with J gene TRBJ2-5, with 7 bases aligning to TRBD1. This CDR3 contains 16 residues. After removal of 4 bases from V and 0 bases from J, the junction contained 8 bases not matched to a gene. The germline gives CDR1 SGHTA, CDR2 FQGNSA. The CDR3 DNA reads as TGTGCCAGCAGCTACAGGGGCAATAGATACCAAGAGACCCAGTACTTC. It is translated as CASSYRGNRYQETQYF.

CDR3 amino acids: CASSQSGGPGANVLTF. The DNA of the CDR3 is TGCGCCAGCAGCCAAAGCGGGGGGCCTGGGGCCAACGTCCTGACTTTC. The V gene is TRBV4-3, the J gene TRBJ2-6; 9 positions match TRBD2. Germline V CDR1 and CDR2: LGHNA, YSLEER. After removal of 2 bases from V and 2 bases from J, the junction contained 1 base not matched to a gene. The CDR3 has 16 amino acids.